This entry is about one T cell receptor (beta chain). A deep-level run was used for the assay. The genomic DNA of each subset was split evenly across several immunoSEQ plates. Tens of thousands of T cell genomes (approximately 210 ng DNA) went into each sorted-subset replicate. Original processing notes: Without quality scores, immunoSEQ junctional reads could not be filtered like full-length reads. Repertoires were generated with immunoSEQ multiplex PCR, while TCRdb's copy carries only in-frame clones and drops some. V and J calls and clone size are copied from that table; D and trimming were computed from the DNA. The top ten clones hold around 24% of a sample with about 820,000 clones, approximately 92% of them seen once. It was CD45RO-negative cells, positively selected for CCR7, that made up naive CD8 cells, with terminally differentiated effector memory CD45RA+ cells excluded. This sample is drawn from a study of shared clonotypes between healthy human individuals.

The sequence was obtained from a man aged 25 to 40 in good health. The specimen was naive CD8+ T cells sorted from blood.

As DNA, the CDR3 is TGTGCCAGTCATATCCTAGCGGGAGGTTCCTACAATGAGCAGTTCTTC. Protein sequence: CASHILAGGSYNEQFF. The chain recombines TRBV5-6 with TRBJ2-1, with 11 bases fitting TRBD2. This CDR3 region has 16 residues. The trim removed 8 bases at V and 1 base at J, leaving 8 bases unmatched. Germline CDR1 reads SGHDT; CDR2 reads YYEEEE.